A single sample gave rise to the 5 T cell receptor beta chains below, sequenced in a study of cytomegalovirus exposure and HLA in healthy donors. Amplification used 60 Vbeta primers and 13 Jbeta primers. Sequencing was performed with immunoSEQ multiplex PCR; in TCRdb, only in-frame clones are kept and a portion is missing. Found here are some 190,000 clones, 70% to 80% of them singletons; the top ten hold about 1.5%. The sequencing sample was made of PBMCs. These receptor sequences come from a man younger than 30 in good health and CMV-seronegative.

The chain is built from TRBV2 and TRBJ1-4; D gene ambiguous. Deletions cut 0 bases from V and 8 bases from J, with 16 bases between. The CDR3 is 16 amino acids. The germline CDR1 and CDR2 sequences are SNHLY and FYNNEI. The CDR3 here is CASSEASGWRGEKLFF. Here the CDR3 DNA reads TGTGCCAGCAGTGAAGCGTCGGGGTGGAGAGGAGAAAAACTGTTTTTT.

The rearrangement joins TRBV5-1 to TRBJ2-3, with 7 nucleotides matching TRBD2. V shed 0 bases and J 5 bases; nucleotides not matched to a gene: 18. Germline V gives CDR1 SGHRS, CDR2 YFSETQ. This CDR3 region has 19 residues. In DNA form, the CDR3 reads TGCGCCAGCAGCTTGGTTGTGGGGGGAGGGCCGAACCCAAGAGATACGCAGTATTTT. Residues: CASSLVVGGGPNPRDTQYF. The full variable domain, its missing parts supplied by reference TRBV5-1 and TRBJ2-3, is KAGVTQTPRYLIKTRGQQVTLSCSPISGHRSVSWYQQTPGQGLQFLFEYFSETQRNKGNFPGRFSGRQFSNSRSEMNVSTLELGDSALYLCASSLVVGGGPNPRDTQYFGPGTRLTVL.

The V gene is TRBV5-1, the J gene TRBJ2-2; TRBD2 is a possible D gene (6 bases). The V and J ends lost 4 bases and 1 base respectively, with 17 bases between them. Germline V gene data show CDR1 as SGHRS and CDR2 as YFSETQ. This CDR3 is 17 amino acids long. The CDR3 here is CASSPGGAGGNTGELFF. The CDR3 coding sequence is TGCGCCAGCAGCCCCGGAGGGGCAGGTGGGAACACCGGGGAGCTGTTTTTT.

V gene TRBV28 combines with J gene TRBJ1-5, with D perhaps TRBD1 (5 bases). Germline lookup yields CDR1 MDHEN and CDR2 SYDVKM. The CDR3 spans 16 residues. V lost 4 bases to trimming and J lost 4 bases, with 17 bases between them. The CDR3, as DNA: TGTGCCAGCAGTTCCCTCCCAGGGTCGGTAAATCAGCCCCAGCATTTT. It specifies CASSSLPGSVNQPQHF.

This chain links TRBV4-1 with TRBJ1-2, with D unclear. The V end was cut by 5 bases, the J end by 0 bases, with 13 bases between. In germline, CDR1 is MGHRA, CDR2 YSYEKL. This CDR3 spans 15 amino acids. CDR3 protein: CASSTLFPANYGYTF. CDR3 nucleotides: TGCGCCAGCAGCACCCTTTTCCCAGCTAACTATGGCTACACCTTC.